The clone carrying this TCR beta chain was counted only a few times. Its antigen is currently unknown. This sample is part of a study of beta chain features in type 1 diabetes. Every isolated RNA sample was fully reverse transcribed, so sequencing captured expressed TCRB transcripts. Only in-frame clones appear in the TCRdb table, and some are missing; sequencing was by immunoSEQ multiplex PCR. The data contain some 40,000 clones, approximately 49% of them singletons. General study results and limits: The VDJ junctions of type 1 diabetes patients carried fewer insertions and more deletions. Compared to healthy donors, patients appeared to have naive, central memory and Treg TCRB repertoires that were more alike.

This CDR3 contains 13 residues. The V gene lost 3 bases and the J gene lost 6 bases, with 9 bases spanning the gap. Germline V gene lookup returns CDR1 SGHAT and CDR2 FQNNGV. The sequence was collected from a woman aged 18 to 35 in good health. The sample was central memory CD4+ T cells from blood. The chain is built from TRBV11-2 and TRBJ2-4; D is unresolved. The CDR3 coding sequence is TGTGCCAGCAGCTTTGGGCAGCTAAACATTCAGTACTTC. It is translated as CASSFGQLNIQYF.